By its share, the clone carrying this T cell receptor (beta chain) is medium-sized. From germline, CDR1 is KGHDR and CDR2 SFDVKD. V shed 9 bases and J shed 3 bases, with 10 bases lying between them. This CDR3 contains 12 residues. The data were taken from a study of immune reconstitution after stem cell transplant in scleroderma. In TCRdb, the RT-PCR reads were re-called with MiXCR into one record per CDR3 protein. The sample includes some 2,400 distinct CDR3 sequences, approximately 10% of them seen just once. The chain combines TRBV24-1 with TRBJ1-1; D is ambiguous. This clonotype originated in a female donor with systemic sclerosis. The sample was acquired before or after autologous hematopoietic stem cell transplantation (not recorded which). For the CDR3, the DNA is TGTGCCACCCGTGGGGATGACACTGAAGCTTTCTTT. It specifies CATRGDDTEAFF.